What follows are 22 T cell receptor beta chains derived from one specimen sequenced in a study of response to subunit inactivated influenza vaccine. TCRdb processed the RT-PCR reads anew with MiXCR; each CDR3 protein has one entry. The sample holds hundreds of thousands of distinct CDR3 sequences; about 10% are singletons and the top ten take about 10%. The sample was also reused in another study, on T cells expressing NK-cell markers. That source reports: Template switching by 5'RACE with UMIs generated the TCR beta cDNA.

The material sequenced was PBMCs from blood, taken on the day of vaccination. All receptors come from a man aged 50-60 years who received an inactivated influenza vaccine.

This clonotype was seen repeatedly, ten times or more. Here the CDR3 DNA reads TGCGCCAGCAGCTTGGCAGGGGACACTGAAGCTTTCTTT. Its protein product is CASSLAGDTEAFF. The chain carries TRBV5-1 and TRBJ1-1; maybe TRBD1 (6 bases). Germline V gives CDR1 SGHRS, CDR2 YFSETQ. V lost 0 bases and J lost 3, with 6 bases in between. This CDR3 comprises 13 residues. Variable domain in full (rest from reference TRBV5-1 and TRBJ1-1): KAGVTQTPRYLIKTRGQQVTLSCSPISGHRSVSWYQQTPGQGLQFLFEYFSETQRNKGNFPGRFSGRQFSNSRSEMNVSTLELGDSALYLCASSLAGDTEAFFGQGTRLTVV.

This clonotype appeared many times. The genes are TRBV6-2 or TRBV6-3 and TRBJ2-1; 12 nucleotides agree with TRBD1. The CDR3 has 21 residues. The V gene's germline CDR1 is MNHEY and CDR2 SVGEGT. V shed 2 bases, J shed 0 bases, and the junction held 14 bases outside the gene matches. Here the CDR3 DNA reads TGTGCCAGCAGTTACCCTCGGGACAGGGGGCAATTCAAAAGCTCCTACAATGAGCAGTTCTTC. It specifies CASSYPRDRGQFKSSYNEQFF.

This clonotype was seen only a few times. The chain joins TRBV7-2 to TRBJ2-4; tentatively, D is TRBD1 or TRBD2 (5 bases each). V gave up 1 base and J gave up 11 bases, with 12 bases separating them. The germline CDR1 and CDR2 sequences are SGHTA and FQGNSA. The CDR3 totals 13 residues. The CDR3 loop reads CASSLDRDGVQYF. In nucleotides, the CDR3 is TGTGCCAGCAGCTTAGACCGGGACGGGGTTCAGTACTTC.

This clonotype was detected a few times. V and J are TRBV5-1 and TRBJ2-3, with 7 bases identical to TRBD2. With V trimmed by 7 bases and J by 0 bases, 14 bases remained unmatched. Looked up from germline, CDR1 is SGHRS and CDR2 is YFSETQ. There are 17 residues in the CDR3. The CDR3 DNA is TGCGCCAGCTGTCTACCCGAATCGGGACTAAGCACAGATACGCAGTATTTT. As protein: CASCLPESGLSTDTQYF.

This clonotype was detected many times. The rearrangement links TRBV5-5 to TRBJ2-5; D is perhaps TRBD2 (6 bases). The V and J ends lost 3 bases and 3 bases respectively, with 15 bases between them. Germline V gene data show CDR1 as SGHKS and CDR2 as YYEKEE (reference sequence). CDR3 length: 15 residues. CDR3 loop: CASSSSVGLKETQYF. CDR3 DNA: TGTGCCAGCAGCTCATCCGTGGGACTGAAAGAGACCCAGTACTTC.

This clonotype was detected a few times. The chain is built from TRBV6-1 and TRBJ2-1; 14 positions agree with TRBD2. From germline, CDR1 is MNHNS and CDR2 SASEGT. The CDR3 is made up of 15 amino acids. V lost 6 bases, J lost 7 bases, and 5 bases stayed unmatched. CDR3 nucleotides: TGTGCCAGCAGCGCGGGGACTAGCGGGAGTAATGAGCAGTTCTTC. Translated, it gives CASSAGTSGSNEQFF.

The genes are TRBV5-1 and TRBJ1-3; D ambiguous. This CDR3 region has 16 residues. V was shortened by 3 bases and J by 0 bases, with 13 bases between the two germline ends. CDR1 and CDR2 from the germline V gene are SGHRS and YFSETQ. Here the CDR3 DNA reads TGCGCCAGCAGCTGGGGTCAGGCGCTCTCTGGAAACACCATATATTTT. Amino acid sequence: CASSWGQALSGNTIYF. The full variable domain, rest sourced from reference TRBV5-1 and TRBJ1-3, is KAGVTQTPRYLIKTRGQQVTLSCSPISGHRSVSWYQQTPGQGLQFLFEYFSETQRNKGNFPGRFSGRQFSNSRSEMNVSTLELGDSALYLCASSWGQALSGNTIYFGEGSWLTVV.

V usage is TRBV4-2 and J usage is TRBJ2-7, with a tentative D call TRBD1 (5 bases). The CDR3 is made up of 15 amino acids. V lost 1 base, J lost 5 bases, and 15 bases lay in between. The germline gives CDR1 LGHNA, CDR2 YNFKEQ. Written as DNA, the CDR3 is TGTGCCAGCAGCCAAGTGGGGCAGGGATCGGACGAGCAGTACTTC. Residues: CASSQVGQGSDEQYF.

This clonotype was counted a few times. The chain recombines TRBV2 with TRBJ2-1; no clear D gene. Between the trimmed V and J ends, which lost 4 bases and 4 bases, there was a span of 8 bases. This CDR3 has 13 residues. CDR1 SNHLY and CDR2 FYNNEI come from the germline V gene. CDR3 sequence (DNA): TGTGCCAGCAGTGCAAGTGCATACAATGAGCAGTTCTTC. Amino acid sequence: CASSASAYNEQFF.

This clonotype was counted only a few times. This chain uses TRBV28 with TRBJ2-7, with D perhaps TRBD2 (6 bases). The V end lost 6 bases, the J end lost 12 bases, and 21 bases lay between the germline ends. This CDR3 has 13 amino acids. CDR1 and CDR2 from the germline V gene are MDHEN and SYDVKM. The CDR3 protein is CASSFSGTSTRYF. The CDR3 DNA reads as TGTGCCAGCAGCTTTTCCGGGACTTCCACCCGGTACTTC.

CDR3 in DNA: TGCGCCAGCAGCTTGTCGGCGGCTTCGAGCTCCTACGAGCAGTACTTC. The encoded protein is CASSLSAASSSYEQYF. This chain links TRBV5-1 with TRBJ2-7, with D uncertain. V lost 1 base and J 0 bases, leaving 14 bases between the germline ends. Germline V lookup: CDR1 SGHRS, CDR2 YFSETQ. The CDR3 sequence is 16 residues long.

This clonotype has a handful of counts. V usage is TRBV4-2 and J usage is TRBJ1-2; 10 positions agree with TRBD1. The length of the CDR3 is 16 residues. V lost 7 bases, J lost 2 bases, and 10 bases stayed unmatched. The germline V gene encodes CDR1 LGHNA and CDR2 YNFKEQ. Written as DNA, the CDR3 is TGTGCCAGCACCGCATCTCCGGGACAGGGGAACTATGGCTACACCTTC. It yields the protein CASTASPGQGNYGYTF.

This clonotype has a handful of counts. This chain connects TRBV27 to TRBJ1-3; tentatively, D is TRBD1 (6 bases). The germline V gene has CDR1 MNHEY and CDR2 SMNVEV (reference sequence). The CDR3 runs 15 residues. V lost 5 bases and J 0 bases, leaving 11 bases between the germline ends. CDR3 sequence (DNA): TGTGCCAGCAGTACAAACAGGGCCTCTGGAAACACCATATATTTT. This translates into CASSTNRASGNTIYF.

V and J are TRBV7-2 and TRBJ2-7; 8 bases match TRBD2. The CDR3 is 14 residues long. Losses at the gene ends were 4 bases for V and 3 bases for J; bases not matched to a gene: 5. Germline loops: CDR1 SGHTA, CDR2 FQGNSA. As DNA, the CDR3 is TGTGCCAGCAGCTCCGGGACTAGATACTACGAGCAGTACTTC. This gives the protein CASSSGTRYYEQYF.

The rearrangement uses TRBV29-1 and TRBJ2-3; D may be TRBD1 (6 bases). Germline V lookup: CDR1 SQVTM, CDR2 ANQGSEA. This CDR3 region has 12 residues. V shed 7 bases and J shed 6 bases, with 14 bases lying between them. Here the CDR3 DNA reads TGCAGCGGCCAAACAGGGAAGGATACGCAGTATTTT. The encoded protein is CSGQTGKDTQYF.

This chain uses TRBV13 with TRBJ2-1; 7 bases fit TRBD1. Germline V CDR1 and CDR2: PRHDT, FYEKMQ (reference sequence). The CDR3 contains 14 residues. J gave up 8 bases and V 5 bases, and 9 bases lay outside the gene matches. CDR3 nucleotide sequence: TGTGCCAGCAGCCGACGGGGCCAGGGGGATGAGCAGTTCTTC. Translation gives CASSRRGQGDEQFF.

The chain joins TRBV6-1 to TRBJ1-5; TRBD1 agrees at 7 bases. Germline V gene lookup returns CDR1 MNHNS and CDR2 SASEGT. With 6 bases clipped from V and 0 bases from J, the junction kept 5 bases outside the gene matches. The CDR3 consists of 15 residues. Here the CDR3 DNA reads TGTGCCAGCAGCCCGGGACAGCTTAGCAATCAGCCCCAGCATTTT. It specifies CASSPGQLSNQPQHF.

The chain is built from TRBV7-8 and TRBJ1-5; D gene uncertain. The CDR3 spans 16 residues. Germline loops: CDR1 SGHVS, CDR2 FQNEAQ. Trimming left V 4 bases short and J 0 bases short, with 13 bases between. CDR3 region: CASSSIPPTSNQPQHF. The DNA for the CDR3 is TGTGCCAGCAGCTCCATCCCTCCAACTAGCAATCAGCCCCAGCATTTT.

The chain uses TRBV4-3 and TRBJ1-4; a possible D gene is TRBD1 (6 bases). Germline V CDR1 and CDR2: LGHNA, YSLEER. The CDR3 contains 15 residues. The ends were cut back, 0 bases at V and 8 bases at J, with 13 bases in the middle. CDR3 sequence reads: CASSQDTGAGEKLFF. The CDR3 bases are TGCGCCAGCAGCCAAGATACGGGGGCAGGGGAAAAACTGTTTTTT.

The chain has TRBV5-1 and TRBJ1-1; D gene uncertain. Between the trimmed V and J ends, which lost 1 base and 1 base, there was a span of 8 bases. This CDR3 contains 14 residues. Germline lookup yields CDR1 SGHRS and CDR2 YFSETQ. The CDR3 loop is CASSLWEPNTEAFF. The CDR3 nucleotides read TGCGCCAGCAGCTTGTGGGAGCCGAACACTGAAGCTTTCTTT.

V usage is TRBV28 and J usage is TRBJ2-5; 13 positions agree with TRBD2. The CDR3 runs 15 residues. Germline assignment: CDR1 MDHEN and CDR2 SYDVKM. V trimming: 7 bases; J trimming: 4 bases; junction bases outside the gene matches: 6. This chain's CDR3 is CASIPGLAGLETQYF. The CDR3 DNA is TGTGCCAGCATCCCGGGACTAGCGGGACTAGAGACCCAGTACTTC.

The J gene is TRBJ2-1, the V gene TRBV19, with a weak D call TRBD1 (6 bases). Trimming removed 0 bases at V and 4 bases at J, with 10 bases between. The CDR3 length is 15 residues. Germline V gives CDR1 LNHDA, CDR2 SQIVND (reference sequence). CDR3 DNA sequence: TGTGCCAGTAGTATAGATGGGGACAATTACAATGAGCAGTTCTTC. Protein product: CASSIDGDNYNEQFF.